This T cell receptor beta chain was observed in a study of blood T cell repertoires in COVID-19. Study overall: Donors in the United States, Italy and Spain gave samples during acute or convalescent COVID-19. PBMCs, B-cell-depleted T cells, or T cells were the source of the cDNA or gDNA that made up the material.

Germline loops: CDR1 SEHNR, CDR2 FQNEAQ (reference sequence). V gave up 5 bases and J gave up 8 bases, with 18 bases separating them. This CDR3 is 14 amino acids long. Authors' analysis steps: Researchers report that nucleated cell counts were estimated from reference gene primer amplification. The protocol was immunoSEQ multiplex PCR, while the TCRdb copy is restricted to in-frame clones and leaves out a portion. For V, J and clone size, that table is used; D and trimming come from the DNA. Of approximately 170,000 clones detected, about 85% appear once; the ten largest clones hold roughly 1.1%. The J gene is TRBJ1-2, the V gene TRBV7-9; a possible D gene is TRBD1 (5 bases). The sample consisted of peripheral blood. This sequence was found in a man in his sixties who had recovered from COVID-19. CDR3 nucleotides: TGTGCCAGCAGCCCCTGGGGGGAGACGAAAGGCTACACCTTC. Translated: CASSPWGETKGYTF.